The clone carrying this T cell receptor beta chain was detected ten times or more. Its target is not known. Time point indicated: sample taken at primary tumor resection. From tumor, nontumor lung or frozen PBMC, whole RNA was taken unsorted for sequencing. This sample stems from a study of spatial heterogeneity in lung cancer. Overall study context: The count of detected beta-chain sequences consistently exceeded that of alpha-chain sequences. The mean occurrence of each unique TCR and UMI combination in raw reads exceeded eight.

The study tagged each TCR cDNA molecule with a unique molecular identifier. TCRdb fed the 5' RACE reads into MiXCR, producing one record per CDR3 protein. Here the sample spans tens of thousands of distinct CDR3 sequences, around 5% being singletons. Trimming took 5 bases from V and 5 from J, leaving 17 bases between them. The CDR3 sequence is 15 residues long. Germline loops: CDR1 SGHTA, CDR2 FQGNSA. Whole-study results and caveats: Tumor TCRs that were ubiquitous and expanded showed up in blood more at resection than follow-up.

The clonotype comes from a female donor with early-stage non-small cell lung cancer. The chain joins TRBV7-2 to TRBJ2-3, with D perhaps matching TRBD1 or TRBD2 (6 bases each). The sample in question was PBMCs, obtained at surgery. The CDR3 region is CASSPGTLGGDTQYF. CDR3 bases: TGTGCCAGCAGCCCCGGGACATTGGGGGGAGATACGCAGTATTTT.